What follows describes a single T cell receptor beta chain. This entry belongs to a study of blood T cell repertoires in COVID-19. Germline CDR1 SGHDT, CDR2 YYEEEE. V was pared by 0 bases and J by 3 bases, with 7 bases of the junction left unmatched. The length of the CDR3 is 16 residues. Using immunoSEQ multiplex PCR, the repertoire was profiled, and TCRdb retains in-frame clones only, with some absent. The sample has hundreds of thousands of clones, about 91% seen once. The sample was peripheral blood. The sequence came from a woman aged 45-65 years with COVID-19, enrolled during active disease. The chain recombines TRBV5-6 with TRBJ1-2; 8 bases match TRBD1. The CDR3 bases are TGTGCCAGCAGCTTGGTTTTCGGGACAGGTTACTATGGCTACACCTTC. Its protein product is CASSLVFGTGYYGYTF.